Below are 27 T cell receptor beta chains sequenced from a single sample in a study of early T cells in non-severe SARS-CoV-2 infection. One entry per CDR3 protein, called by TCRdb with MiXCR from the 5' RACE reads. The top ten clones hold less than 3.5% of a sample with about 110,000 distinct CDR3 sequences, 9.5% to 13% of them seen once. Sequencing was done on a sample of whole blood. All receptors derive from an adult who was a healthcare worker with PCR-confirmed SARS-CoV-2 infection or an uninfected control (not recorded which).

The chain combines TRBV15 with TRBJ1-1; D perhaps matches TRBD1 (6 bases). CDR3 size: 14 residues. Looked up from germline, CDR1 is LNHNV and CDR2 is YYDKDF (reference sequence). V lost 3 bases to trimming and J lost 6 bases, with 14 bases between them. CDR3: CATSRETGSAEAFF. In nucleotides, the CDR3 is TGTGCCACCAGCAGGGAGACAGGAAGCGCTGAAGCTTTCTTT.

For the CDR3, the DNA is TGTGCCACCAGTGATTTTAGCCTCGCCGGCTCCTACAATGAGCAGTTCTTC. Protein product: CATSDFSLAGSYNEQFF. The rearrangement joins TRBV24-1 to TRBJ2-1; D is undetermined. V dropped 1 base and J dropped 0 bases, with 12 bases sitting between them. This CDR3 has 17 amino acids. CDR1 is KGHDR and CDR2 is SFDVKD in the germline V gene.

A few counts support this clonotype. The CDR3 is CASTQGTGRTDTQYF. Here the CDR3 DNA reads TGTGCCAGCACCCAGGGTACAGGGAGGACAGATACGCAGTATTTT. The rearrangement uses TRBV11-3 and TRBJ2-3; D tentatively fits TRBD1 or TRBD2 (6 bases each). The V gene lost 7 bases and the J gene lost 3 bases, with 17 bases spanning the gap. There are 15 residues in the CDR3. In germline, CDR1 is SGHNT, CDR2 YENEEA.

DNA of the CDR3: TGTGCCAGCAGTGGAGGTATGACAGGGAACTATGGCTACACCTTC. This gives the protein CASSGGMTGNYGYTF. The chain couples TRBV6-1 to TRBJ1-2, with 7 bases lining up with TRBD1. V dropped 4 bases and J dropped 2; count of bases not matched to a gene: 7. Germline V gene data show CDR1 as MNHNS and CDR2 as SASEGT. The CDR3 has 15 amino acids.

This clonotype occurred a few times. The rearrangement joins TRBV6-2 or TRBV6-3 to TRBJ1-2; TRBD1 aligns across 8 bases. V lost 7 bases and J lost 8; bases outside the gene matches: 9. Germline V gives CDR1 MNHEY, CDR2 SVGEGT. The length of the CDR3 is 13 residues. CDR3 amino acids: CASTPDRVGGYTF. CDR3 DNA sequence: TGTGCCAGCACCCCGGACAGGGTAGGAGGCTACACCTTC.

This clonotype has at least ten counts. The rearrangement uses TRBV27 and TRBJ2-2, with D tentatively TRBD1 (6 bases). The V end was cut by 0 bases, the J end by 6 bases, with 17 bases between. Per the germline V gene, CDR1 is MNHEY and CDR2 is SMNVEV (reference sequence). The CDR3 consists of 17 residues. The CDR3 DNA sequence: TGTGCCAGCAGTTTATCGTTTCGGGACACCAACCCCGGGGAGCTGTTTTTT. Translated, it gives CASSLSFRDTNPGELFF.

The chain has TRBV6-1 and TRBJ1-2; D gene uncertain. Looked up from germline, CDR1 is MNHNS and CDR2 is SASEGT. The CDR3 extends over 16 amino acids. Deletions cut 2 bases from V and 7 bases from J, with 20 bases between. The CDR3 here is CASSERSLSPSGGYTF. Here the CDR3 DNA reads TGTGCCAGCAGTGAACGATCCCTGTCCCCTTCAGGTGGCTACACCTTC.

This rearrangement joins TRBV5-6 to TRBJ1-2; D perhaps matches TRBD1 (6 bases). The V end was cut by 5 bases, the J end by 7 bases, with 12 bases between. This CDR3 is built from 12 residues. Germline loops: CDR1 SGHDT, CDR2 YYEEEE. The CDR3 region is CASRFGGSGYTF. Here the CDR3 DNA reads TGTGCCAGCAGATTCGGGGGCTCTGGCTACACCTTC.

The chain is built from TRBV18 and TRBJ2-7; unclear D gene. Trimming took 4 bases from V and 2 from J, leaving 6 bases between them. Germline CDR1 KGHSH, CDR2 LQKENI. The CDR3 spans 12 residues. The CDR3 DNA is TGTGCCAGCTCACTATTTGCCTACGAGCAGTACTTC. Amino acids: CASSLFAYEQYF.

In this sample, this clonotype turned up many times. The chain has TRBV19 and TRBJ1-2, with D unclear. The V gene lost 7 bases and the J gene lost 8 bases, with 14 bases spanning the gap. The CDR3 covers 12 residues. The germline CDR1 and CDR2 sequences are LNHDA and SQIVND (reference sequence). The CDR3 bases are TGTGCCAGTACCGTTCGCGGTGGCGGCTACACCTTC. Its translation is CASTVRGGGYTF.

In this sample, this clonotype turned up a few times. The chain recombines TRBV19 with TRBJ2-2; TRBD1 aligns across 7 bases. This CDR3 spans 14 amino acids. Trimming removed 6 bases from V and 3 bases from J; junction bases left unmatched: 4. Germline V gene lookup returns CDR1 LNHDA and CDR2 SQIVND (reference sequence). This CDR3 reads CASSRDSDTGELFF. CDR3 nucleotides: TGTGCCAGTAGCCGGGACAGTGACACCGGGGAGCTGTTTTTT.

This clonotype was recorded at least ten times. The V gene is TRBV18, the J gene TRBJ1-2; D uncertain. Per the germline V gene, CDR1 is KGHSH and CDR2 is LQKENI. V was pared by 2 bases and J by 4 bases, with 14 bases between. CDR3 size: 15 residues. This CDR3 is CASSPETRASYGYTF. CDR3 sequence (DNA): TGTGCCAGCTCACCAGAGACTCGGGCTTCCTATGGCTACACCTTC.

This clonotype was recorded at least ten times. The V gene is TRBV11-2, the J gene TRBJ1-1; 10 bases map to TRBD1. Germline V gene lookup returns CDR1 SGHAT and CDR2 FQNNGV. V lost 5 bases and J lost 12; bases outside the gene matches: 18. The CDR3 sequence is 16 residues long. The CDR3 protein is CASSPRDRGLFPSPFF. The CDR3 nucleotides read TGTGCCAGCAGCCCACGGGACAGGGGACTCTTTCCCTCTCCTTTCTTT.

The sample holds many counts of this clonotype. The V gene is TRBV20-1, the J gene TRBJ2-3; 10 bases map to TRBD2. There are 18 residues in the CDR3. Germline trimming cut 3 bases from V and 2 bases from J; bases unmatched to any gene: 14. Germline V gives CDR1 DFQATT, CDR2 SNEGSKA (reference sequence). This CDR3 reads CSASITVAGGINTDTQYF. The CDR3 region has the DNA TGCAGTGCTAGTATCACGGTAGCGGGGGGCATAAACACAGATACGCAGTATTTT.

This clonotype was recorded a few times. This chain joins TRBV28 and TRBJ2-3; 9 bases are shared with TRBD2. Trimming took 7 bases from V and 4 from J; bases not matched to a gene: 9. CDR1 is MDHEN and CDR2 is SYDVKM in the germline V gene. The length of the CDR3 is 15 residues. CDR3 residues: CASTSLRGGADTQYF. In nucleotides, the CDR3 is TGTGCCAGCACCAGCTTGCGGGGGGGCGCAGATACGCAGTATTTT.

This clonotype was seen repeatedly, ten times or more. The chain couples TRBV12-3 or TRBV12-4 to TRBJ1-5; no definite D call. The CDR3 runs to 16 residues. The V end lost 6 bases, the J end lost 4 bases, and 19 bases lay between the germline ends. CDR3 amino acids: CASSLDGDGFNQPQHF. The CDR3 nucleotides are TGTGCCAGCAGCCTCGACGGAGATGGGTTTAATCAGCCCCAGCATTTT.

This clonotype turned up a few times. V and J are TRBV3-1 and TRBJ2-3; D is unclear. V was shortened by 1 base and J by 4 bases, with 6 bases between the two germline ends. Germline-derived CDR1 and CDR2 are LGHDT and YNNKEL (reference sequence). The CDR3 runs 13 residues. The CDR3 sequence: CASSQALSDTQYF. The CDR3 coding sequence is TGTGCCAGCAGCCAAGCCTTATCAGATACGCAGTATTTT.

The DNA for the CDR3 is TGTGCCAGCAGCTTGACAGCCAGGAACACTGAAGCTTTCTTT. This translates into CASSLTARNTEAFF. V gene TRBV11-2 combines with J gene TRBJ1-1; D possibly corresponds to TRBD1 (5 bases). Germline V gene lookup returns CDR1 SGHAT and CDR2 FQNNGV. V dropped 3 bases and J dropped 1 base, with 9 bases sitting between them. The CDR3 contains 14 residues.

This sequence joins TRBV30 and TRBJ1-2; D is uncertain. In germline, CDR1 is GTSNPN, CDR2 SVGIG (reference sequence). CDR3 length: 16 amino acids. Between the trimmed V and J ends, which lost 0 bases and 7 bases, there was a span of 21 bases. This CDR3 is CAWSVYFGTPPSGYTF. The CDR3 DNA reads TGTGCCTGGAGTGTATATTTCGGTACACCTCCATCTGGCTACACCTTC.

V usage is TRBV9 and J usage is TRBJ1-3, with D perhaps TRBD1 (6 bases). CDR1 and CDR2 (germline): SGDLS, YYNGEE. The CDR3 is 15 residues long. Trimming stripped 4 bases from V and 0 bases from J, with 11 bases between. CDR3 residues: CASSITGTSGNTIYF. For the CDR3, the DNA is TGTGCCAGCAGCATAACAGGGACCTCTGGAAACACCATATATTTT.

The chain couples TRBV5-6 to TRBJ2-2, with TRBD2 matching 11 bases. Per germline, CDR1 SGHDT and CDR2 YYEEEE. Unmatched junction bases numbered 15, after V lost 2 bases and J lost 6 bases. CDR3 length equals 19 residues. The DNA for the CDR3 is TGTGCCAGCAGCTTTTCGGCTAGCGGGAGGAAAATAAAAGCCGGGGAGCTGTTTTTT. Protein: CASSFSASGRKIKAGELFF.

This clonotype was counted many times. The chain recombines TRBV9 with TRBJ2-5; D not certain. The CDR3 totals 14 residues. CDR1 and CDR2 from the germline V gene are SGDLS and YYNGEE. V was pared by 4 bases and J by 7 bases, with 17 bases between. CDR3 in DNA: TGTGCCAGCAGCCCTTCGGCCTTCCACAGGACCCAGTACTTC. Translation: CASSPSAFHRTQYF.

Ten or more counts support this clonotype. The chain joins TRBV7-3 to TRBJ1-4; no reliable D call. CDR1 and CDR2 (germline): SGHTA, FQGTGA. This CDR3 is 13 amino acids long. V lost 2 bases to trimming and J lost 5 bases, with 6 bases between them. The CDR3 sequence is CASSLEPNEKLFF. The CDR3 coding sequence is TGTGCCAGCAGCTTAGAACCGAATGAAAAACTGTTTTTT.

This chain connects TRBV7-9 to TRBJ2-1; TRBD2 is a possible D gene (5 bases). This CDR3 comprises 13 residues. Germline V CDR1 and CDR2: SEHNR, FQNEAQ (reference sequence). V lost 5 bases, J lost 12 bases, and 17 bases lay in between. DNA of the CDR3: TGTGCCAGCAGCCCCCGGTCGGAGGTGCGGCAGTTCTTC. It encodes CASSPRSEVRQFF.

The chain carries TRBV5-1 and TRBJ2-2; no firm D call. The CDR3 has 16 amino acids. Germline CDR1 is SGHRS and CDR2 is YFSETQ. V lost 0 bases and J lost 3, with 12 bases in between. The CDR3 nucleotides read TGCGCCAGCAGCTTGGCCAGGAAAGGGTACACCGGGGAGCTGTTTTTT. Its translation: CASSLARKGYTGELFF.

This clonotype was seen a few times. This chain uses TRBV25-1 with TRBJ1-4, with D hard to call. CDR1 is MGHDK, CDR2 SYGVNS, per germline. CDR3 length: 13 residues. The ends were cut back, 3 bases at V and 5 bases at J, with 7 bases in the middle. In DNA form, the CDR3 reads TGTGCCAGCAGTGACAGGCGGAATGAAAAACTGTTTTTT. It encodes CASSDRRNEKLFF.

The table lists this clonotype with many counts. The chain has TRBV20-1 and TRBJ2-5; TRBD2 matches 13 bases. This CDR3 is built from 16 residues. The germline gives CDR1 DFQATT, CDR2 SNEGSKA (reference sequence). With V trimmed by 5 bases and J by 2 bases, 8 bases remained unmatched. The CDR3 region is CSASWTSGGLQETQYF. CDR3 coding DNA: TGCAGTGCTTCATGGACTAGCGGGGGCCTTCAAGAGACCCAGTACTTC.